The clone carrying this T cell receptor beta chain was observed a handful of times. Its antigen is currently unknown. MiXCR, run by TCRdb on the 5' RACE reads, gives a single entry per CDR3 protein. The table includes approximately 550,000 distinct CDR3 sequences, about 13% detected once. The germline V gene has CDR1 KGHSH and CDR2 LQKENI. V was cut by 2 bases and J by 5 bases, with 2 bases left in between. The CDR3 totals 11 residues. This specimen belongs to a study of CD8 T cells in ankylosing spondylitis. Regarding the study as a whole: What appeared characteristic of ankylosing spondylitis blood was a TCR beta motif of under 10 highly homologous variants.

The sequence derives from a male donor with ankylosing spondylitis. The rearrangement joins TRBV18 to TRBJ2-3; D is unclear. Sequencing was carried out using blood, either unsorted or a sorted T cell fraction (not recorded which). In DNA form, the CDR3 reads TGTGCCAGCTCACCAATAGATACGCAGTATTTT. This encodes CASSPIDTQYF.